These 18 T cell receptor beta chains came from one sample sequenced in a study of read filtering for tumor transcriptome and immune sequencing. The library was built from roughly 400 ng RNA with molecular barcoded adaptors for alpha/delta and beta/gamma chains. One entry per CDR3 protein results from TCRdb running MiXCR on the reads. This table holds tens of thousands of distinct CDR3 sequences, approximately 13% found once. Sample: a population of CD138-negative cells sorted from bone marrow. These receptors were collected from a donor aged 40 or older with multiple myeloma.

This clonotype is judged medium-sized. The rearrangement links TRBV30 to TRBJ2-1; perhaps TRBD1 as D (6 bases). V lost 8 bases, J lost 13 bases, and 18 bases lay in between. There are 11 residues in the CDR3. CDR1 is GTSNPN, CDR2 SVGIG, per germline (reference sequence). The CDR3 DNA sequence: TGTGCCGGATACTATAAGGGGGTTCAGTTCTTC. This gives the protein CAGYYKGVQFF.

This clonotype was detected many times. The V call is TRBV15, the J call TRBJ1-2, with D possibly TRBD1 on 6 matching bases. Germline V gene sequence: CDR1 LNHNV, CDR2 YYDKDF (reference sequence). CDR3 length equals 15 residues. The V end was cut by 0 bases, the J end by 13 bases, with 21 bases between. CDR3 region: CATSRDRSAGDQRTF. CDR3 nucleotides: TGTGCCACCAGCAGAGATAGGTCGGCAGGGGATCAGCGCACCTTC.

About this clonotype itself: A much bigger clone sits one base away, suggesting this may be a read error. CDR3 DNA: TGTGCCAGCAGCGTAAGACCTACAGTGATCTCTGGAAACACCATATATTTT. It translates to CASSVRPTVISGNTIYF. The rearrangement links TRBV9 to TRBJ1-3; D gene unclear. Germline V gene data show CDR1 as SGDLS and CDR2 as YYNGEE. V was pared by 1 base and J by 0 bases, with 14 bases between. The CDR3 has 17 residues.

This clonotype was seen a handful of times. The J gene is TRBJ2-7, the V gene TRBV29-1, with 8 bases fitting TRBD1. The length of the CDR3 is 12 residues. Germline V lookup: CDR1 SQVTM, CDR2 ANQGSEA. V was clipped by 6 bases and J by 3 bases; unmatched bases: 4. The CDR3, as DNA: TGCAGCGTGCATGACAGGGGCTACGAGCAGTACTTC. It encodes CSVHDRGYEQYF.

This clonotype appeared many times. The V call is TRBV5-1, the J call TRBJ2-7; the match to TRBD1 covers 8 bases. CDR1 SGHRS and CDR2 YFSETQ come from the germline V gene. The junction had 3 bases not matched to a gene; V was cut back by 4 bases and J by 3 bases. CDR3 length equals 13 residues. The CDR3 sequence is CASSAGQVYEQYF. The CDR3 nucleotides read TGCGCCAGCAGCGCGGGACAGGTCTACGAGCAGTACTTC.

In its sample, this clonotype was seen many times. The rearrangement uses TRBV28 and TRBJ2-7; 9 bases are shared with TRBD2. The CDR3 length is 15 residues. V gave up 5 bases and J gave up 0 bases; unmatched junction bases: 5. Per the germline V gene, CDR1 is MDHEN and CDR2 is SYDVKM. CDR3 in amino acids: CASSPSGRSSYEQYF. CDR3 bases: TGTGCCAGCAGTCCAAGCGGGAGGAGCTCCTACGAGCAGTACTTC.

This clonotype has more than one count but fewer than ten. V and J are TRBV20-1 and TRBJ2-3, with 7 positions matching TRBD1. The CDR3 is 13 residues long. J was trimmed by 14 bases and V by 0 bases; bases with no gene match: 11. The germline V gene has CDR1 DFQATT and CDR2 SNEGSKA (reference sequence). The CDR3 DNA follows: TGCAGTGCTAGAGATTACGGTGGGACAGTTGGGTATTTT. It yields the protein CSARDYGGTVGYF.

The sample holds many counts of this clonotype. The V gene is TRBV5-1, the J gene TRBJ2-7, with 7 positions matching TRBD1. Germline CDR1 reads SGHRS; CDR2 reads YFSETQ. This CDR3 is built from 14 residues. Trimming cost V 4 bases and J 4 bases; bases outside gene matches: 8. This chain's CDR3 is CASSNTGQRYEQYF. The CDR3 DNA follows: TGCGCCAGCAGCAATACGGGACAGAGGTACGAGCAGTACTTC.

Ten or more counts support this clonotype. The rearrangement uses TRBV19 and TRBJ2-2; D is perhaps TRBD2 (5 bases). V lost 7 bases to trimming and J lost 7 bases, with 16 bases between them. Germline V gene data show CDR1 as LNHDA and CDR2 as SQIVND (reference sequence). The CDR3 sequence is 14 residues long. The CDR3 region has the DNA TGTGCCAGTACCATTGGGAACAGCGGCGGGGAGCTGTTTTTT. Its protein is CASTIGNSGGELFF.

This clonotype was observed many times. This sequence joins TRBV7-9 and TRBJ2-1, with 8 positions matching TRBD2. This CDR3 is built from 15 residues. CDR1 and CDR2 (germline): SEHNR, FQNEAQ (reference sequence). The V segment lost 5 bases and the J segment 6 bases; nucleotides outside the gene matches: 9. CDR3 DNA: TGTGCCAGCAGCATAACAGCGGGAGCCTGCAATGAGCAGTTCTTC. Translating gives CASSITAGACNEQFF.

This clonotype was recorded many times. CDR3 sequence reads: CAWIGPINTGELFF. The DNA of the CDR3 is TGTGCCTGGATCGGACCGATTAACACCGGGGAGCTGTTTTTT. This chain uses TRBV30 with TRBJ2-2; D not resolved. Germline CDR1 is GTSNPN and CDR2 is SVGIG (reference sequence). This CDR3 has 14 residues. V was pared by 4 bases and J by 2 bases, with 11 bases between.

Many counts were recorded for this clonotype. The genes are TRBV20-1 and TRBJ2-1; D possibly matches TRBD1 or TRBD2 (6 bases each). The CDR3 consists of 15 residues. CDR1 DFQATT and CDR2 SNEGSKA come from the germline V gene (reference sequence). The V end lost 6 bases, the J end lost 4 bases, and 19 bases lay between the germline ends. CDR3: CSAPTRRGTYNEQFF. Here the CDR3 DNA reads TGCAGTGCCCCAACGCGCCGGGGGACATACAATGAGCAGTTCTTC.

This clonotype has ten or more counts. V and J are TRBV7-6 and TRBJ2-3, with D maybe TRBD1 (5 bases). This CDR3 contains 16 residues. The V gene's germline CDR1 is SGHVS and CDR2 FNYEAQ. Trimming shortened V by 6 bases and J by 0 bases, and 16 bases separated the two germline ends. The CDR3 coding sequence is TGTGCCAGCAGGTCAACGACAGCGTCTAGCACAGATACGCAGTATTTT. Translating gives CASRSTTASSTDTQYF.

This clonotype was observed many times. The chain links TRBV4-1 to TRBJ2-3; 13 nucleotides line up with TRBD2. The germline gives CDR1 MGHRA, CDR2 YSYEKL. With 4 bases clipped from V and 3 bases from J, the junction kept 10 bases outside the gene matches. The CDR3 is made up of 18 amino acids. CDR3 sequence (DNA): TGCGCCAGCAGCCCGCTAATGGGACTAGCGGGAATAACAGATACGCAGTATTTT. Residues: CASSPLMGLAGITDTQYF.

With respect to this clonotype: Compared with germline, one end of the junction differs, possibly owing to a read error. The rearrangement uses TRBV2 and TRBJ2-3; D perhaps matches TRBD1 (6 bases). The CDR3 runs 16 residues. CDR1 and CDR2 (germline): SNHLY, FYNNEI. The DNA of the CDR3 is TGTGCCAGCAATGGAGAACGGGACATCCGCACAGATATGCAGTATTTT. This translates into CASNGERDIRTDMQYF. Variable domain in full (rest from reference TRBV2 and TRBJ2-3): EPEVTQTPSHQVTQMGQEVILRCVPISNHLYFYWYRQILGQKVEFLVSFYNNEISEKSEIFDDQFSVERPDGSNFTLKIRSTKLEDSAMYFCASNGERDIRTDMQYFGPGTRLTVL.

This clonotype was counted at least ten times. The rearrangement links TRBV20-1 to TRBJ1-5, with a weak D call TRBD1 (5 bases). The CDR3 contains 16 residues. Germline V CDR1 and CDR2: DFQATT, SNEGSKA (reference sequence). The V gene lost 0 bases and the J gene lost 0 bases, with 12 bases spanning the gap. The CDR3 reads CSARDSGTASNQPQHF. The CDR3 DNA is TGCAGTGCTAGAGATTCCGGGACGGCTAGCAATCAGCCCCAGCATTTT.

Ten or more counts support this clonotype. The rearrangement uses TRBV28 and TRBJ1-5; D unresolved. Germline CDR1 reads MDHEN; CDR2 reads SYDVKM. Trimming cost V 5 bases and J 2 bases, with 16 bases left between them. The CDR3 is made up of 16 amino acids. In DNA form, the CDR3 reads TGTGCCAGCAGTCAAAGACGAGATCGACGCAATCAGCCCCAGCATTTT. Encoded protein: CASSQRRDRRNQPQHF.

The gene calls are TRBV21-1 and TRBJ2-1; TRBD2, the D gene given by the table, was not confirmed from the DNA. TRBV21-1 is a pseudogene locus. The CDR3 is 20 residues long. CDR3 region: CASGKVVGTSGTEEGNEQFF. The DNA of the CDR3 is TGTGCCAGCGGCAAAGTAGTAGGGACTAGCGGGACAGAAGAGGGCAATGAGCAGTTCTTT.